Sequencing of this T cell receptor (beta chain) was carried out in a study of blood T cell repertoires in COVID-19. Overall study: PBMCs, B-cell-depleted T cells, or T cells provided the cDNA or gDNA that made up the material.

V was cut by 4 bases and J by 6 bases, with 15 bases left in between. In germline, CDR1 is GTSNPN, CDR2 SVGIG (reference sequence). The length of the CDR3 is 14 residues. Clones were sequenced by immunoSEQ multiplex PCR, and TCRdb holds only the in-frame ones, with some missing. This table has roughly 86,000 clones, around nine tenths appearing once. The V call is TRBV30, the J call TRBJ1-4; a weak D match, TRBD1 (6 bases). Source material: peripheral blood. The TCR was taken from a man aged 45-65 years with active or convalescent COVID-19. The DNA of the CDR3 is TGTGCCTGGAACCGCGGACAGACAGATGAAAAACTGTTTTTT. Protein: CAWNRGQTDEKLFF.